The TCR beta chain described here comes from a study of cytomegalovirus exposure and HLA in healthy donors. As for the study in general: Earlier findings included 117 million unique TCR beta sequences obtained from 180 million or so T cells. Study conclusions and caveats: Associated with cytomegalovirus, according to the listing, were 170 or so TCR beta chains. A link between a missense DCLRE1C variant and TCR beta V- and J-gene trimming emerged from a later analysis.

It was with 60 Vbeta and 13 Jbeta primers that the PCR ran. TCRdb's copy holds only in-frame clones and misses some; the assay was immunoSEQ multiplex PCR. The repertoire table contains approximately 210,000 clones. For this clone: Antigen unknown.

Germline CDR1 reads SGHRS; CDR2 reads YFSETQ. The CDR3 consists of 15 residues. The V gene end was trimmed by 0 bases and the J gene end by 5 bases; junction bases not matched to a gene: 2. Sequenced input: PBMCs. This chain connects TRBV5-1 to TRBJ2-1; TRBD2 matches at 10 bases. This receptor was taken from a woman in her 30s in good health and CMV-seropositive. The CDR3 DNA follows: TGCGCCAGCAGCTTGGGGACTAGCGGACACAATGAGCAGTTCTTC. Amino acid sequence: CASSLGTSGHNEQFF.